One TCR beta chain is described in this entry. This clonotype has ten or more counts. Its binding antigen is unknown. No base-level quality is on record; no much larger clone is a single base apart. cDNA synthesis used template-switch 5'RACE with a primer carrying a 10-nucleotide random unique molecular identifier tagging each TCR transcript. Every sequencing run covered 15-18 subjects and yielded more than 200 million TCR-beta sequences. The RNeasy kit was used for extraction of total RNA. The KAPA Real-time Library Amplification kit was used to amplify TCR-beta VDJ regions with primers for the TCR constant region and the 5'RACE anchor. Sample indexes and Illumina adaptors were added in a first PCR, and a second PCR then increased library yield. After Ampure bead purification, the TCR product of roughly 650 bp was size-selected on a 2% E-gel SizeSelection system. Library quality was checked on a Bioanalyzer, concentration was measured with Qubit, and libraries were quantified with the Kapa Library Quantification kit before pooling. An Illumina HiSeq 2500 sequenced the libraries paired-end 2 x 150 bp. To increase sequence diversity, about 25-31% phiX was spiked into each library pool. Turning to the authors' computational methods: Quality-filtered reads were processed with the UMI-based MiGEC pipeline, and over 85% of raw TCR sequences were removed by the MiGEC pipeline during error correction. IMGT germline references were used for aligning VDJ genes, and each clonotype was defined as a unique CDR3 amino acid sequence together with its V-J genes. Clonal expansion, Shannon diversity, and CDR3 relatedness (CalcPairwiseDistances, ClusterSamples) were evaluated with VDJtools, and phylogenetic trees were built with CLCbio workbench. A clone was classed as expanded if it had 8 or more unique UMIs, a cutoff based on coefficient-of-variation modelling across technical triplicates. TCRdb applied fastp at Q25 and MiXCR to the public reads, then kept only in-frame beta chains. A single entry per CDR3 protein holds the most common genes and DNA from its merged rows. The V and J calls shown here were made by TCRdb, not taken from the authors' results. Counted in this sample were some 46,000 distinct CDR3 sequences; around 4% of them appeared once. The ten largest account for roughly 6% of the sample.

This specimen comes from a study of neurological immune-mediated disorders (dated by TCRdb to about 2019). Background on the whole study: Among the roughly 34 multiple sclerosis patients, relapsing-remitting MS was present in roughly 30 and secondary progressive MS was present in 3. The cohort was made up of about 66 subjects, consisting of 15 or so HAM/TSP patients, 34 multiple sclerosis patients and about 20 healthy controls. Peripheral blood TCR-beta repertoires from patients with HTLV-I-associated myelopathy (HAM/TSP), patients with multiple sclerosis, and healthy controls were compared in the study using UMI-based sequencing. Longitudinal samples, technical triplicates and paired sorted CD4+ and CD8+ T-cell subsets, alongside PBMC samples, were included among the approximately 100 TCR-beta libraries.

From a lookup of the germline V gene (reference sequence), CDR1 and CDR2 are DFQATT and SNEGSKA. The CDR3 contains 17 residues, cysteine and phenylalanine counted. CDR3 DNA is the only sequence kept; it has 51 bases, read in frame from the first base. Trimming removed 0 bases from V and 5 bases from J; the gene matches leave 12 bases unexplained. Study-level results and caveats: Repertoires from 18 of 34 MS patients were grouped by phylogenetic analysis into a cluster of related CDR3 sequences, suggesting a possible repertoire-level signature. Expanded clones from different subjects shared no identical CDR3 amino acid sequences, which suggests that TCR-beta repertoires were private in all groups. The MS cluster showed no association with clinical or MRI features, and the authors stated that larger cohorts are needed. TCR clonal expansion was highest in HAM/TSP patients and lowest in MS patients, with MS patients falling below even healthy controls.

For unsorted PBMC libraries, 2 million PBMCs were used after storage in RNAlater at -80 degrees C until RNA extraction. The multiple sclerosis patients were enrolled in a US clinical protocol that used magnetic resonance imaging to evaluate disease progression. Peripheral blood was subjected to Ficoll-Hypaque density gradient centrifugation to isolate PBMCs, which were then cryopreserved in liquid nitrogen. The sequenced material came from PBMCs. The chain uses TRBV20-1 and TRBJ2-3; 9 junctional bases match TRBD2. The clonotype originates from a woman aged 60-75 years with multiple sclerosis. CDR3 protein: CSARDRGLAGDLDTQYF. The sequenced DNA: TGCAGTGCTAGAGATAGGGGTTTAGCGGGAGATCTAGATACGCAGTATTTT.